The 22 T cell receptor beta chains listed next were all sequenced from one sample in a study of neurological immune-mediated disorders. Each CDR3 protein is one row after TCRdb ran MiXCR on the 5' RACE reads. The profile covers roughly 80,000 distinct CDR3 sequences, with about 15% appearing a single time and 15% taken by the ten largest. The sample consisted of PBMCs. Receptor source: a woman aged 40 to 50 in good health.

This rearrangement joins TRBV5-1 to TRBJ2-7; 10 nucleotides line up with TRBD2. The CDR3 extends over 15 amino acids. After removal of 1 base from V and 9 bases from J, the junction contained 10 bases not matched to a gene. The V gene's germline CDR1 is SGHRS and CDR2 YFSETQ. In DNA, the CDR3 is TGCGCCAGCAGCTTGTCAGGGAGCGGGAGGGCCTTGCAGTACTTC. This encodes CASSLSGSGRALQYF.

This clonotype was seen ten or more times. The chain links TRBV20-1 to TRBJ2-3; either TRBD1 or TRBD2 may fit D (5 bases each). The ends were cut back, 6 bases at V and 2 bases at J, with 18 bases in the middle. The CDR3 contains 15 residues. Germline assignment: CDR1 DFQATT and CDR2 SNEGSKA (reference sequence). The CDR3 region is CSAQPRGRDTDTQYF. The DNA of the CDR3 is TGCAGTGCGCAACCCCGGGGACGGGACACAGATACGCAGTATTTT.

At least ten counts were recorded for this clonotype. V usage is TRBV20-1 and J usage is TRBJ2-5; 8 bases line up with TRBD1. With V trimmed by 6 bases and J by 1 base, 10 bases remained unmatched. The CDR3 length is 15 residues. In germline, CDR1 is DFQATT, CDR2 SNEGSKA (reference sequence). CDR3 sequence: CSARDRRAPQETQYF. DNA for the CDR3: TGCAGTGCAAGGGACAGGAGGGCCCCCCAAGAGACCCAGTACTTC.

Ten or more counts support this clonotype. The chain combines TRBV20-1 with TRBJ2-7; a possible D gene is TRBD2 (5 bases). The CDR3 is 14 residues long. Germline CDR1 DFQATT, CDR2 SNEGSKA (reference sequence). V lost 1 base and J 2 bases, leaving 12 bases between the germline ends. The CDR3 loop is CSARGTSGPYEQYF. Here the CDR3 DNA reads TGCAGTGCTAGAGGGACTTCGGGCCCCTACGAGCAGTACTTC.

The chain carries TRBV15 and TRBJ2-3; TRBD1 agrees at 9 bases. Germline lookup yields CDR1 LNHNV and CDR2 YYDKDF (reference sequence). V gave up 5 bases and J gave up 1 base; unmatched junction bases: 16. The CDR3 consists of 19 residues. The CDR3 sequence: CATSRFAGTGWVGTDTQYF. In DNA form, the CDR3 reads TGTGCCACCAGCCGATTTGCCGGGACAGGGTGGGTAGGCACAGATACGCAGTATTTT.

The sample holds a few counts of this clonotype. The rearrangement links TRBV6-2 or TRBV6-3 to TRBJ2-1, with 9 bases fitting TRBD2. CDR1 MNHEY and CDR2 SVGEGT come from the germline V gene. Trimming cost V 2 bases and J 0 bases; bases outside gene matches: 5. The CDR3 is 17 amino acids. This chain's CDR3 is CASSYGTSPSSYNEQFF. Written as DNA, the CDR3 is TGTGCCAGCAGTTACGGGACTAGCCCTAGCTCCTACAATGAGCAGTTCTTC.

This clonotype was picked up many times. V is TRBV5-1 and J is TRBJ2-5; D not certain. Germline V gene lookup returns CDR1 SGHRS and CDR2 YFSETQ. There are 14 residues in the CDR3. Trimming stripped 2 bases from V and 2 bases from J, with 10 bases between. Here the CDR3 reads CASSLLSDQETQYF. The CDR3, as DNA: TGCGCCAGCAGCTTATTGAGCGATCAAGAGACCCAGTACTTC.

This clonotype was picked up one time. A junction end diverges from the germline sequence, so it may reflect a read error. CDR3 amino acids: CASSEGGAGNEQFF. The CDR3 DNA sequence: TGTGCCAGTAGTGAAGGGGGAGCGGGCAATGAGCAGTTCTTC. This chain joins TRBV2 and TRBJ2-1; D may match TRBD1 or TRBD2 (6 bases each). Per the germline V gene, CDR1 is SNHLY and CDR2 is FYNNEI. The CDR3 has 14 amino acids.

This clonotype appeared many times. The genes are TRBV6-1 and TRBJ2-1; D possibly corresponds to TRBD1 (6 bases). This CDR3 comprises 15 residues. Trimming took 0 bases from V and 4 from J, leaving 10 bases between them. Per germline, CDR1 MNHNS and CDR2 SASEGT. The CDR3 protein is CASSEARTAYNEQFF. For the CDR3, the DNA is TGTGCCAGCAGTGAAGCAAGGACAGCGTACAATGAGCAGTTCTTC.

This clonotype was counted ten times or more. The chain combines TRBV6-1 with TRBJ1-5; possibly TRBD1 for D (5 bases). Germline CDR1 and CDR2: MNHNS and SASEGT. This CDR3 is 16 amino acids long. Trimming removed 2 bases from V and 6 bases from J, with 17 bases in between. The DNA of the CDR3 is TGTGCCAGCAGTGAATCGTTTGGGACGCTCGGTCAGCCCCAGCATTTT. As protein: CASSESFGTLGQPQHF.

In this sample, this clonotype is large. The chain employs TRBV3-1 and TRBJ2-3; D unresolved. From germline, CDR1 is LGHDT and CDR2 YNNKEL (reference sequence). This CDR3 has 14 amino acids. V lost 5 bases, J lost 2 bases, and 11 bases lay in between. CDR3 residues: CASSLPESTDTQYF. CDR3 bases: TGTGCCAGCAGCTTGCCAGAATCCACAGATACGCAGTATTTT.

This clonotype was picked up many times. V and J are TRBV20-1 and TRBJ2-3; 11 positions agree with TRBD2. Germline loops: CDR1 DFQATT, CDR2 SNEGSKA (reference sequence). The CDR3 consists of 14 residues. V lost 5 bases, J lost 2 bases, and 3 bases stayed unmatched. CDR3 amino acids: CSAWTSGYTDTQYF. The CDR3 DNA reads TGCAGTGCTTGGACTAGCGGGTACACAGATACGCAGTATTTT.

This clonotype was counted at least ten times. The CDR3: CSARVLAGGQISSEQFF. In nucleotides, the CDR3 is TGCAGTGCTAGAGTTCTAGCGGGGGGGCAGATTAGTAGTGAGCAGTTCTTC. The V and J genes are TRBV20-1 and TRBJ2-1; the match to TRBD2 covers 12 bases. Trimming took 1 base from V and 9 from J; bases not matched to a gene: 13. The CDR3 sequence is 17 residues long. Germline CDR1 reads DFQATT; CDR2 reads SNEGSKA (reference sequence).

A few counts support this clonotype. V usage is TRBV29-1 and J usage is TRBJ1-3, with D perhaps TRBD1 (5 bases). Between the trimmed V and J ends, which lost 6 bases and 9 bases, there was a span of 15 bases. This CDR3 contains 12 residues. Per germline, CDR1 SQVTM and CDR2 ANQGSEA. In nucleotides, the CDR3 is TGCAGCGTGATCCGGGACTCCTCCACCATATATTTT. Its protein product is CSVIRDSSTIYF. Full variable domain (rest looked up from reference TRBV29-1 and TRBJ1-3): SAVISQKPSRDICQRGTSLTIQCQVDSQVTMMFWYRQQPGQSLTLIATANQGSEATYESGFVIDKFPISRPNLTFSTLTVSNMSPEDSSIYLCSVIRDSSTIYFGEGSWLTVV.

The chain carries TRBV6-5 and TRBJ1-1; D not certain. The CDR3 covers 15 residues. Germline V lookup: CDR1 MNHEY, CDR2 SVGAGI. With 3 bases removed from V and 4 bases from J, the gap between germline ends came to 15 bases. The CDR3, as DNA: TGTGCCAGCAGTTATAGGGTGTATGGTAGCACTGAAGCTTTCTTT. This gives the protein CASSYRVYGSTEAFF.

This clonotype was observed at least ten times. The V call is TRBV7-2, the J call TRBJ1-4, with D possibly being TRBD1 (6 bases). CDR3 length: 16 amino acids. V was pared by 2 bases and J by 5 bases, with 15 bases between. Germline CDR1 reads SGHTA; CDR2 reads FQGNSA. The CDR3, as DNA: TGTGCCAGCAGCTTACGCCCTCAGGGGAGGAATGAAAAACTGTTTTTT. Its translation: CASSLRPQGRNEKLFF.

This clonotype came up a few times. CDR3 residues: CASSPGAGLMNTEAFF. The CDR3 DNA is TGCGCCAGCAGCCCGGGGGCAGGGCTTATGAACACTGAAGCTTTCTTT. This chain links TRBV4-3 with TRBJ1-1; possible D gene TRBD1, 6 bases. V was clipped by 4 bases and J by 0 bases, with 15 bases between them. The CDR3 contains 16 residues. Per germline, CDR1 LGHNA and CDR2 YSLEER.

This clonotype was detected ten times or more. This chain connects TRBV7-2 to TRBJ1-1; perhaps TRBD1 as D (5 bases). Germline values: CDR1 SGHTA, CDR2 FQGNSA. V was trimmed by 1 base and J by 0 bases, leaving 9 bases between them. The CDR3 sequence is 15 residues long. CDR3 in amino acids: CASSLEGRMNTEAFF. The CDR3 DNA sequence: TGTGCCAGCAGCTTAGAGGGGCGGATGAACACTGAAGCTTTCTTT.

In this sample, this clonotype turned up many times. The chain employs TRBV5-1 and TRBJ2-3; D ambiguous. This CDR3 contains 15 residues. Germline CDR1 and CDR2: SGHRS and YFSETQ. V was trimmed by 6 bases and J by 1 base, leaving 15 bases between them. The CDR3: CASNSRPLRTDTQYF. Here the CDR3 DNA reads TGCGCCAGCAATAGCAGACCCCTACGCACAGATACGCAGTATTTT.

A few counts support this clonotype. This sequence joins TRBV5-1 and TRBJ2-5; 13 bases line up with TRBD2. CDR1 is SGHRS, CDR2 YFSETQ, per germline. The CDR3 extends over 18 amino acids. Trimming cost V 3 bases and J 7 bases; bases outside gene matches: 15. The CDR3 here is CASSWNGLAGADLRTQYF. The CDR3 nucleotides are TGCGCCAGCAGCTGGAATGGACTAGCGGGGGCGGACCTTAGGACCCAGTACTTC.

The chain uses TRBV5-5 and TRBJ2-7; D call uncertain. V lost 1 base, J lost 2 bases, and 7 bases lay in between. The CDR3 consists of 13 residues. CDR1 is SGHKS, CDR2 YYEKEE, per germline (reference sequence). The CDR3 bases are TGTGCCAGCAGCTTGAAGGGAACCTACGAGCAGTACTTC. This translates into CASSLKGTYEQYF.

This clonotype was observed many times. The chain is built from TRBV20-1 and TRBJ1-6; 7 bases line up with TRBD1. V lost 6 bases and J lost 8; bases outside the gene matches: 7. Germline V CDR1 and CDR2: DFQATT, SNEGSKA (reference sequence). The CDR3 contains 13 residues. In DNA form, the CDR3 reads TGCAGTGCGACGCAAGACAGGGATTCACCCCTCCACTTT. Its translation is CSATQDRDSPLHF.